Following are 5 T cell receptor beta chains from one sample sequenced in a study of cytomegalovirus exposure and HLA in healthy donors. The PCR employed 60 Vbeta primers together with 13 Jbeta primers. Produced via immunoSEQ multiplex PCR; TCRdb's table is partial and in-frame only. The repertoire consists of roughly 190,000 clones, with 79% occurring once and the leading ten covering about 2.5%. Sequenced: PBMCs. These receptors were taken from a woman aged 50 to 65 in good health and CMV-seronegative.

DNA of the CDR3: TGTGCCACCAGCAAAATAGCGGGGGCCAATGAGCAGTTCTTC. Amino acids: CATSKIAGANEQFF. The chain recombines TRBV15 with TRBJ2-1; 9 bases line up with TRBD2. The CDR3 length is 14 residues. J gave up 6 bases and V 4 bases, and 4 bases lay outside the gene matches. CDR1 and CDR2 from the germline V gene are LNHNV and YYDKDF (reference sequence).

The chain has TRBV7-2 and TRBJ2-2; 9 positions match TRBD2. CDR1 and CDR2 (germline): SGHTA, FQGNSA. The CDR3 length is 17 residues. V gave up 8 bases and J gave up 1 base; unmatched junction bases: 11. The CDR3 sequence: CASPPFSGSLNTGELFF. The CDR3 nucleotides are TGTGCCAGCCCCCCCTTTAGCGGGAGCCTGAACACCGGGGAGCTGTTTTTT. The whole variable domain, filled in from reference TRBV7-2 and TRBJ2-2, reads GAGVSQSPSNKVTEKGKDVELRCDPISGHTALYWYRQSLGQGLEFLIYFQGNSAPDKSGLPSDRFSAERTGGSVSTLTIQRTQQEDSAVYLCASPPFSGSLNTGELFFGEGSRLTVL.

The CDR3 reads CASSKTRALRLYSNQPQHF. Written as DNA, the CDR3 is TGTGCCAGCAGCAAAACCAGGGCCCTGAGACTTTATAGCAATCAGCCCCAGCATTTT. The rearrangement links TRBV21-1 to TRBJ1-5; TRBD1, the table's D call, lacks a check against the DNA. TRBV21-1 is given as a pseudogene. The CDR3 contains 19 residues.

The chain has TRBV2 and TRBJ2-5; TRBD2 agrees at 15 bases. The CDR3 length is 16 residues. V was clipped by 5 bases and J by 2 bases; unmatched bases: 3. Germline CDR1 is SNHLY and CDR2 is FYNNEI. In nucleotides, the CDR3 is TGTGCCAGCAGTAGGACTAGCGGGGGGGTACAAGAGACCCAGTACTTC. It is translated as CASSRTSGGVQETQYF. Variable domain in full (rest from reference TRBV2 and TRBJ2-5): EPEVTQTPSHQVTQMGQEVILRCVPISNHLYFYWYRQILGQKVEFLVSFYNNEISEKSEIFDDQFSVERPDGSNFTLKIRSTKLEDSAMYFCASSRTSGGVQETQYFGPGTRLLVL.

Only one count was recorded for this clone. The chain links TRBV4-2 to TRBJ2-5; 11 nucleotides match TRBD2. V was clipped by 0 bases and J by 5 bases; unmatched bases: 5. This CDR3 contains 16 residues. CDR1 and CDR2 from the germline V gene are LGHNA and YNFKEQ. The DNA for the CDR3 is TGTGCCAGCAGCCAAGATTGGCCTAGCGGGGGGGAGACCCAGTACTTC. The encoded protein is CASSQDWPSGGETQYF.